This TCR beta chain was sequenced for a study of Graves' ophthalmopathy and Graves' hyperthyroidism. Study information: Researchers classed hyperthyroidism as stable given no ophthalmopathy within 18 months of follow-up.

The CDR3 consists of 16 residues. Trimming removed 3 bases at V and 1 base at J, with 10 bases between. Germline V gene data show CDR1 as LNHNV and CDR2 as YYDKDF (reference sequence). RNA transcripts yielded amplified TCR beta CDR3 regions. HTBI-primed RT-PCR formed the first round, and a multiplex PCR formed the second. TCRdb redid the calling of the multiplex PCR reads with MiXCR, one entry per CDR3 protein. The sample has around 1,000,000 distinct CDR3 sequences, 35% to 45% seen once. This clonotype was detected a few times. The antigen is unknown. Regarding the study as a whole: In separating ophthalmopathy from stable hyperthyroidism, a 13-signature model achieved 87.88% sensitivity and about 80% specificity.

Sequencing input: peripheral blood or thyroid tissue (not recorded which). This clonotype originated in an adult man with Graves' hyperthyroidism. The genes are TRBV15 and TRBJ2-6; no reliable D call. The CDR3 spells CATSSSRLSGANVLTF. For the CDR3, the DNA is TGTGCCACCAGCAGCTCCCGGTTATCTGGGGCCAACGTCCTGACTTTC.